The rows below give T cell receptor beta chains drawn from one sample of a study of neoadjuvant anti-PD-1 for oral cavity cancer. Method: immunoSEQ multiplex PCR; TCRdb's copy keeps in-frame clones and lacks some. The repertoire holds 80,000 to 95,000 clones, with roughly 80% as singletons. This material consisted of PBMCs, taken before nivolumab (anti-PD-1) treatment. The receptors here all came from a person aged 40 to 85 with oral cavity squamous cell carcinoma. Both conserved end residues are part of each CDR3. The D gene is left open where the match is weak. Some rows have no size entry. The others give once, few or many, or a class for an expanded clone.

TRBD1 once TRBJ1-2 TRBV7-9 TGTGCCAGCAGCTTAACCGGGACAGGGTACTATGGCTACACCTTC CASSLTGTGYYGYTF
NA NA TRBJ1-2 TRBV7-9 TGTGCCAGCAGCTCTCAAGGGGTCGGTGGCTACACCTTC CASSSQGVGGYTF
NA NA TRBJ2-7 TRBV27 TGTGCCAGCCCGTTCGTCGTATCCTACGAGCAGTACTTC CASPFVVSYEQYF
TRBD1 NA TRBJ2-1 TRBV30 TGTGCCTTGGGACAGTACAATGAGCAGTTCTTC CALGQYNEQFF
NA NA TRBJ2-7 TRBV27 TGTGCCAGCAGTCAGGGGACTGTCGAGTCCTACGAGCAGTACTTC CASSQGTVESYEQYF
NA NA TRBJ1-1 TRBV29-1 TGCAGCGTTGAAGGCATTGAAGCTTTCTTT CSVEGIEAFF
TRBD1 once TRBJ2-3 TRBV5-1 TGCGCCAGCAGTCGGGGCACAGGGGACCTCACAGATACGCAGTATTTT CASSRGTGDLTDTQYF
TRBD2 NA TRBJ2-7 TRBV2 TGTGCCAGCAGTGAAGAGGGACTAACCACCTACGAGCAGTACTTC CASSEEGLTTYEQYF
TRBD2 NA TRBJ2-2 TRBV11-2 TGTGCCAGCAGCAATAGCGGGAGCGCCGGGGAGCTGTTTTTT CASSNSGSAGELFF
NA NA TRBJ1-1 TRBV6-5 TGTGCCAGCAGTTACTCTGGGACATTCCTGGGGACTGAAGCTTTCTTT CASSYSGTFLGTEAFF
TRBD1 NA TRBJ2-5 TRBV29-1 TGCAGCGGCTCCGGGACAGGGGTACAAGAGACCCAGTACTTC CSGSGTGVQETQYF
TRBD1 NA TRBJ2-4 TRBV29-1 TGCAGCGTTTGGACAGGGGCCAAAAACATTCAGTACTTC CSVWTGAKNIQYF
NA NA TRBJ1-3 TRBV30 TGTGCCTGGAGTGCCTGGGGGGTGTCTGGAAACACCATATATTTT CAWSAWGVSGNTIYF
NA NA TRBJ2-2 TRBV28 TGTGCCAGCATGGGGCGGGACAGGAACACCGGGGAGCTGTTTTTT CASMGRDRNTGELFF
TRBD1 NA TRBJ2-3 TRBV5-1 TGCGCCAGCAGTTCTGGACAGGGGGCATATGCCCCGCAGTATTTT CASSSGQGAYAPQYF
NA NA TRBJ2-3 TRBV27 TGTGCCAGCCGGACGGGGATACCCACAGATACGCAGTATTTT CASRTGIPTDTQYF
NA NA TRBJ2-1 TRBV10-1 TGCGCCAGCAGTGACAGGGTTGAGCAGTTCTTC CASSDRVEQFF
TRBD1 NA TRBJ1-1 TRBV28 TGTGCCAGCAGTTCGGGACAGGGAACTGAAGCTTTCTTT CASSSGQGTEAFF
NA NA TRBJ2-2 TRBV5-8 TGTGCCAGCAGCTTGGCCTGGAGGGGGAACACCGGGGAGCTGTTTTTT CASSLAWRGNTGELFF
NA once TRBJ2-7 TRBV6-4 TGTGCCAGCAGTGACTCCCCTGGCTACGAGCAGTACTTC CASSDSPGYEQYF